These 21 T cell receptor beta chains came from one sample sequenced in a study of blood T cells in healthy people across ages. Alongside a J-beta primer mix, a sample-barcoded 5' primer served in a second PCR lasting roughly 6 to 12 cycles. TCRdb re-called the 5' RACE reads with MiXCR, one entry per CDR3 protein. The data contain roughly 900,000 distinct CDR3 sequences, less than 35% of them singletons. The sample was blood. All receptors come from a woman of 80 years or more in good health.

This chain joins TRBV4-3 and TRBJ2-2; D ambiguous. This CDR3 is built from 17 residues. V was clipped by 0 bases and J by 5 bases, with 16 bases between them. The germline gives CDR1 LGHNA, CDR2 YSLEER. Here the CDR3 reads CASSQEAAKATTGELFF. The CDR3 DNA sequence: TGCGCCAGCAGCCAAGAGGCGGCTAAGGCGACGACCGGGGAGCTGTTTTTT.

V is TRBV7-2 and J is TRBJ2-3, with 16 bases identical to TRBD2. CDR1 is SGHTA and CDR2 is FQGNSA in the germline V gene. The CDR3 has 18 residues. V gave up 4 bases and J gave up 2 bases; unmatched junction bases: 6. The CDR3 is CASSSGLAGGQITDTQYF. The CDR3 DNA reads TGTGCCAGCAGCTCGGGACTAGCGGGGGGGCAGATCACAGATACGCAGTATTTT.

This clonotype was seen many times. The CDR3 bases are TGTGCCAGCAGCTTGCAGGGCGCGGAGACCCAGTACTTC. Protein: CASSLQGAETQYF. This sequence joins TRBV7-9 and TRBJ2-5, with a weak D call TRBD1 (5 bases). The V gene lost 3 bases and the J gene lost 5 bases, with 10 bases spanning the gap. This CDR3 has 13 residues. CDR1 is SEHNR and CDR2 is FQNEAQ in the germline V gene (reference sequence).

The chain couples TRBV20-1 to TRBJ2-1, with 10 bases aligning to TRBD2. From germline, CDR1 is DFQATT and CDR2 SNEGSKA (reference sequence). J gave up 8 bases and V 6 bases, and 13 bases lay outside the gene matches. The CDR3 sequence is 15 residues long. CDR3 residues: CSAPPRAGGPHEQFF. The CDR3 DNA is TGCAGTGCCCCACCCCGAGCGGGAGGGCCACATGAGCAGTTCTTC.

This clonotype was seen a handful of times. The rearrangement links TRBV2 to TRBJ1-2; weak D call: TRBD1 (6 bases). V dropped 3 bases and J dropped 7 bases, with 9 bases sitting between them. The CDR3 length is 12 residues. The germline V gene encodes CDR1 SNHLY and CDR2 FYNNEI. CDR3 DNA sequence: TGTGCCAGCAGTGAGTACAGGGTTGGCTACACCTTC. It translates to CASSEYRVGYTF.

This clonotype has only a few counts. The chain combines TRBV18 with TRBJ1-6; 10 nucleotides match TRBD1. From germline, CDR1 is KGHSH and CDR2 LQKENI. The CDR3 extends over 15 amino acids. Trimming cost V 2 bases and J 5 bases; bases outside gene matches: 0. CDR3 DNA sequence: TGTGCCAGCTCACCAGGACAGGGGGATAATTCACCCCTCCACTTT. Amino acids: CASSPGQGDNSPLHF.

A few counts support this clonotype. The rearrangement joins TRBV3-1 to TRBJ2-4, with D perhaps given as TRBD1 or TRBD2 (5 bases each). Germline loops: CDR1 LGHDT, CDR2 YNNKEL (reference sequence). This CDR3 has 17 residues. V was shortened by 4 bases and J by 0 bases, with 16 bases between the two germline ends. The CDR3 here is CASSRTQGRLAKNIQYF. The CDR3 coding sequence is TGTGCCAGCAGCCGTACTCAGGGACGGTTAGCCAAAAACATTCAGTACTTC.

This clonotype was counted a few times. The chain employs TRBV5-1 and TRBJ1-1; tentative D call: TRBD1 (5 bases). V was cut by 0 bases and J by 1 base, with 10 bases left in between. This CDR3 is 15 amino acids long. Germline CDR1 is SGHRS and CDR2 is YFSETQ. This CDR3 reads CASSLGTTGNTEAFF. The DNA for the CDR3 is TGCGCCAGCAGCTTGGGAACCACAGGGAACACTGAAGCTTTCTTT.

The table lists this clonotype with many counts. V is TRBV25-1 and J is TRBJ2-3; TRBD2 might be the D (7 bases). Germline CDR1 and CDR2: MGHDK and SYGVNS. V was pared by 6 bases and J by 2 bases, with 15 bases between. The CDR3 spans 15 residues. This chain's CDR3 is CASSQGGGLTDTQYF. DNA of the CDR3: TGTGCCAGCAGCCAAGGGGGGGGGCTCACAGATACGCAGTATTTT.

The CDR3 loop is CASSHPRDGQSSYNEQFF. The CDR3 DNA follows: TGCGCCAGCAGCCACCCGAGGGACGGCCAAAGCTCCTACAATGAGCAGTTCTTC. The gene calls are TRBV4-1 and TRBJ2-1; perhaps D is TRBD1 or TRBD2 (5 bases each). CDR1 and CDR2 (germline): MGHRA, YSYEKL. Trimming pared 3 bases from V and 0 bases from J, leaving 18 bases between. This CDR3 is 18 amino acids long.

The CDR3 reads CASSLPTSTSDNEQFF. The CDR3 coding sequence is TGTGCCAGCAGCCTACCGACTAGTACTAGCGACAATGAGCAGTTCTTC. The rearrangement uses TRBV7-2 and TRBJ2-1; 7 bases are a match to TRBD2. The ends lost 5 bases at V and 5 bases at J; junction bases unmatched: 12. Germline CDR1 and CDR2: SGHTA and FQGNSA. This CDR3 has 16 residues.

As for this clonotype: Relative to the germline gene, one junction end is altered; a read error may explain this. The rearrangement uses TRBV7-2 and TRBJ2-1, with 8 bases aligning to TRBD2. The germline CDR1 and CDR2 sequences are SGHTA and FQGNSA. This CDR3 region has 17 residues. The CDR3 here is CAGSLGYSGTRPNEQFF. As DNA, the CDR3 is TGTGCCGGCAGCTTGGGCTATAGCGGGACGAGACCAAATGAGCAGTTCTTC.

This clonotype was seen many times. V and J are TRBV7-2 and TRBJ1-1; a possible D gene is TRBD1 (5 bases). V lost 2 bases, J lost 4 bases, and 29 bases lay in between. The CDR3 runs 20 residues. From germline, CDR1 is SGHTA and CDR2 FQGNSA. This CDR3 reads CASSLRVPRTVINGGTEAFF. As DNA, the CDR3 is TGTGCCAGCAGCTTAAGAGTGCCACGAACCGTCATTAATGGGGGCACTGAAGCTTTCTTT.

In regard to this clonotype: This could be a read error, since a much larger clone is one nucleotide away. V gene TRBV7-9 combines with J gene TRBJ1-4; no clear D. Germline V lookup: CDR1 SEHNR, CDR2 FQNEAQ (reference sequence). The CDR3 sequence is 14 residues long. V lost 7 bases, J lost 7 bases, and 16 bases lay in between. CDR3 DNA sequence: TGTGCCAGCAACCACCTAATGGTCGGTGAAAAACTGTTTTTT. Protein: CASNHLMVGEKLFF.

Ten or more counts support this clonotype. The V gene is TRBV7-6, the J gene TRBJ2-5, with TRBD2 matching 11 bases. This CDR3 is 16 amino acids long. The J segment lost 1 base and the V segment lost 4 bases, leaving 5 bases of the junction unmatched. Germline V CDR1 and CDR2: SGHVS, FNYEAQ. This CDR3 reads CASSSRLAGTQETQYF. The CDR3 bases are TGTGCCAGCAGCTCGCGACTAGCGGGGACCCAAGAGACCCAGTACTTC.

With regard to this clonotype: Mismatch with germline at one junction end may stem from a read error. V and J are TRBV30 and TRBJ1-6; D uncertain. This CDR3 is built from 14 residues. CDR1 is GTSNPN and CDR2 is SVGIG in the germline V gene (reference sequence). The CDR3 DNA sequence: TGTGCCTGGAGTGTACGCACGGCGAATTCACCCCCCCACTTT. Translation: CAWSVRTANSPPHF.

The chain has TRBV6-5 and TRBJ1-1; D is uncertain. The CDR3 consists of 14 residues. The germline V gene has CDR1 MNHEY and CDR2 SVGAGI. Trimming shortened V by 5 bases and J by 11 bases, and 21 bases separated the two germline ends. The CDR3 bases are TGTGCCAGCAGTCCCCTCGGTGTCCTCTTGAACGCTTTCTTT. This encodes CASSPLGVLLNAFF.

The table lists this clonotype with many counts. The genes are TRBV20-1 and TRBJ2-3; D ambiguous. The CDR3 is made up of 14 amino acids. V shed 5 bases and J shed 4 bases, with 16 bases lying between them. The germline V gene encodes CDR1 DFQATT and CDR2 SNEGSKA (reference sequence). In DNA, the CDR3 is TGCAGTGCTCCCCAGCTCACGACCGCAGATACGCAGTATTTT. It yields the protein CSAPQLTTADTQYF.

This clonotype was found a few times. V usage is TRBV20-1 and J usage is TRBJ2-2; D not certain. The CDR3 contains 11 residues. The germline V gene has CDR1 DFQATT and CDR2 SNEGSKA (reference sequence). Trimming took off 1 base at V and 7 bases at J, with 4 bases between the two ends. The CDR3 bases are TGCAGTGCTAGAGTGGGCGGGGAGCTGTTTTTT. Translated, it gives CSARVGGELFF.

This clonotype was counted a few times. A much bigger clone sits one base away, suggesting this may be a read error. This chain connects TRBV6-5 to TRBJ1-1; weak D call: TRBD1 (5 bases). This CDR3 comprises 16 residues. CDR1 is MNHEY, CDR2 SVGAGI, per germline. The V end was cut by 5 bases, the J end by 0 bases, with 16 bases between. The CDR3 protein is CASSPRRQLLNTEAFF. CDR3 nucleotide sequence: TGTGCCAGCAGTCCCAGAAGACAGCTTTTGAACACTGAAGCTTTCTTT.

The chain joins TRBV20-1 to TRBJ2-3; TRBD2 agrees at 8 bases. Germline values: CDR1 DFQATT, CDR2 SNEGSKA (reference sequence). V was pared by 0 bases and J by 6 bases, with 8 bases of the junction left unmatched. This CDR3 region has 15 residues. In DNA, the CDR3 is TGCAGTGCTAGAGATTCACGGGGGGGGTGGGATACGCAGTATTTT. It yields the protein CSARDSRGGWDTQYF.